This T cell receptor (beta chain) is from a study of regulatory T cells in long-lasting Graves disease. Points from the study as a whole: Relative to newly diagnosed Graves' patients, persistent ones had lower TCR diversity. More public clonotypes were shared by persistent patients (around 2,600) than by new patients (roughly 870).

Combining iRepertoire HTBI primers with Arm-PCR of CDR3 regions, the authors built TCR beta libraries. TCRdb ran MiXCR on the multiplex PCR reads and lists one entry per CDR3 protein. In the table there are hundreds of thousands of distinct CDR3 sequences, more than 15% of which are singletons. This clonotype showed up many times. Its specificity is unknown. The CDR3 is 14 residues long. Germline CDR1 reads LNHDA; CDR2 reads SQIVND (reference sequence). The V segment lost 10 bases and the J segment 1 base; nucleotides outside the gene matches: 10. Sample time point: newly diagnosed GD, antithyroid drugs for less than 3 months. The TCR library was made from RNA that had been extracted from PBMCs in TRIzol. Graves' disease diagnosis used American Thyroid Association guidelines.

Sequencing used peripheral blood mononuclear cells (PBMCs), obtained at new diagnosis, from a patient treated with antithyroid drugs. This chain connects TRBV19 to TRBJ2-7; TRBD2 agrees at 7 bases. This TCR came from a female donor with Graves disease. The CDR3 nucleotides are TGTGCCACCTCCCTTCAGCGGGGTTCCTACGAGCAGTACTTC. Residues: CATSLQRGSYEQYF.